This T cell receptor (beta chain) was sequenced during a study of tumor-infiltrating lymphocytes in primary liver carcinoma (dated by TCRdb to about 2017). Context from the whole study: Between late 2015 and early 2016, about 5 patients in China with histopathologically diagnosed primary liver carcinoma had their tumors surgically resected. The five patients, three men and two women aged 30 to 69 years, had hepatocellular carcinoma (four) or combined HCC and intrahepatic cholangiocarcinoma (one). The tumors of the five patients were staged as T1-T3 N0M0, with maximum diameters ranging from roughly 4 to 11 cm. Samples yielded roughly 3.5 to 8 million productive TCRbeta reads; read depth did not differ significantly between tissue types. The study combined TCRbeta repertoire sequencing, expression microarrays and whole-exome sequencing across five regions of each liver tumor, with adjacent normal tissue and blood. TCRbeta repertoire sequencing covered 35 or so specimens from 5 patients: 25 or so tumor regions, 5 adjacent noncancerous liver tissues and 5 peripheral blood samples. High reproducibility was observed for the technical replicate repertoires, with mean shared-clone rates around 0.9 and correlation coefficients above 0.98.

Findings and caveats that apply to the study as a whole: Because the samples were bulk and unsorted, CD4+ and CD8+ T cell repertoires could not be compared. Compared with blood, tumors had a significantly larger share of the repertoire taken up by the top 250 clones (p = 0.039). Repertoire overlap was higher between tumor regions (mean about 36%) than tumor-adjacent (around 17%) or tumor-blood (roughly 14%) pairs, consistent with antigen-driven expansion. With just four to six patients in the study, the authors point out that the findings should be validated in a larger study. Because only the TCR beta chain was sequenced and unpaired alpha chains were not captured, true repertoire diversity is likely underestimated.

Using a constant-region primer and ProtoScript II reverse transcriptase, TCRbeta-specific cDNA was reverse-transcribed from about 460 ng total RNA. TCRbeta libraries were built with three nested multiplex PCR rounds, a slightly modified ARM-PCR procedure. Multiplex TRBV1-TRBV30 forward primers and a Cbeta reverse primer were used in the first two PCR rounds, each of which was run for around 10 cycles. Sample barcodes and Illumina adapters were added in a final 25-cycle PCR with Deep VentR polymerase. Before sequencing, amplicons between 200 and 500 bp were purified from gel using a QIAquick gel extraction kit. TCRbeta amplicons were sequenced on an Illumina HiSeq 2500 with 250-bp paired-end reads. From the authors' description of their analysis: Reads were quality-trimmed with Trimmomatic v0.33, and paired reads were merged with FLASH v1.2.11 to recover full CDR3 sequences. V, D and J germline segments were assigned to the rearranged TCRbeta sequences by MiGEC v1.2.1b. Clonotype statistics and Shannon-Wiener diversity indices were calculated with VDJtools v1.0.0. Except for diversity analysis, only the 250 most abundant clonotypes of each sample were used in subsequent analyses to reduce sampling bias. Using fastp trimming at Q25 and MiXCR clonotype assembly, TCRdb reanalyzed the public sequencing data and kept in-frame beta chains. CDR3 protein duplicates are merged, each entry listing the most common genes and DNA. TCRdb's processing, not the authors', yielded these V and J calls. This sample gives around 330,000 distinct CDR3 sequences in total; 58% of them show up just once. Over 15% of the sample comes from the top ten.

RNA from unsorted whole blood was extracted with TRIzol reagent, and germline DNA was obtained with the DNeasy Blood & Tissue kit. At the time of sampling, the patients had chronic HBV infection and had not received any treatment. Around 3.6 milliliters of peripheral blood were collected into K2EDTA tubes before surgery. Of note for this clonotype: Its target antigen remains unknown. No much larger clone is present one base from it, and per-base qualities are unavailable.

The CDR3 holds 17 amino acids from the cysteine to the phenylalanine. CDR3 DNA is the only sequence kept; it has 51 bases, read in frame from the first base. The germline V end is reduced by 1 base and the J end by 7 bases; junction bases left unmatched: 10. Via the germline V gene, CDR1 is MNHEY and CDR2 SVGEGT. Material: peripheral blood. The V and J genes are TRBV6-2 or TRBV6-3 and TRBJ2-2; the central 9 bases match TRBD2. This receptor was taken from a woman aged 25 to 39 with primary liver carcinoma and hepatitis B virus infection. The DNA reads as follows: TGTGCCAGCAGTTACTTGACGGCTAGCGGGAATCTCGGGGAGCTGTTTTTT. Its protein reads: CASSYLTASGNLGELFF.